The rows below give T cell receptor beta chains drawn from one sample of a study of T cells in Graves' hyperthyroidism and ophthalmopathy. TCRdb passed the multiplex PCR reads through MiXCR, listing each CDR3 protein once. The table has 620,000 or so distinct CDR3 sequences, approximately 15% seen once. Sequencing was carried out using blood. These receptors were taken from a woman in her forties or fifties with Graves' ophthalmopathy. The conserved cysteine and the conserved F or W are not part of the CDR3 here. The order of the fields is V gene, D gene, J gene, CDR3 protein. D genes are given only for firm matches.

V gene: TRBV7-3
D gene: TRBD1
J gene: TRBJ1-3
CDR3 protein: ASSPLPRGRGGNTIY

V gene: TRBV7-3
D gene: TRBD1
J gene: TRBJ1-2
CDR3 protein: ASSFRTGDGYT

V gene: TRBV28
D gene: TRBD1
J gene: TRBJ2-1
CDR3 protein: ASSLRQGVRIEQF

V gene: TRBV11-3
D gene: TRBD2
J gene: TRBJ2-3
CDR3 protein: ASSPSYGGGTDTRY

V gene: TRBV10-3
D gene: NA
J gene: TRBJ1-6
CDR3 protein: AISESRGGGDSPLH

V gene: TRBV11-2
D gene: NA
J gene: TRBJ1-1
CDR3 protein: ASSSLQEMNTEAF

V gene: TRBV5-1
D gene: TRBD1
J gene: TRBJ1-1
CDR3 protein: ASRGDRGLNTEAF

V gene: TRBV3-1
D gene: NA
J gene: TRBJ1-4
CDR3 protein: ASSQDLRFAKSEKLF

V gene: TRBV6-1
D gene: TRBD1
J gene: TRBJ1-2
CDR3 protein: ASTGDSLGYT

V gene: TRBV6-1
D gene: TRBD2
J gene: TRBJ2-3
CDR3 protein: ASRSTRLAEKFTDTQY

V gene: TRBV5-1
D gene: NA
J gene: TRBJ1-6
CDR3 protein: ASSSDQASPLH

V gene: TRBV29-1
D gene: TRBD1
J gene: TRBJ2-3
CDR3 protein: SVEGDRGSTDTQY

V gene: TRBV20-1
D gene: NA
J gene: TRBJ1-3
CDR3 protein: SARLPTTVNSGNTIY

V gene: TRBV30
D gene: NA
J gene: TRBJ1-1
CDR3 protein: AWGHLNTEAF

V gene: TRBV6-5
D gene: NA
J gene: TRBJ2-1
CDR3 protein: ASSYVGVSYEQF

V gene: TRBV28
D gene: NA
J gene: TRBJ1-1
CDR3 protein: ASSSQGLPNTEAF

V gene: TRBV6-5
D gene: NA
J gene: TRBJ1-1
CDR3 protein: ASSYPDKREAF

V gene: TRBV20-1
D gene: NA
J gene: TRBJ2-7
CDR3 protein: SATGRPGSYEQY

V gene: TRBV19
D gene: TRBD2
J gene: TRBJ2-5
CDR3 protein: ASKPTSGLIWETQY

V gene: TRBV3-1
D gene: TRBD2
J gene: TRBJ2-3
CDR3 protein: ASSQDVAGGSTDTQY

V gene: TRBV6-2/TRBV6-3
D gene: TRBD2
J gene: TRBJ2-1
CDR3 protein: ASHLAGETNEQF

V gene: TRBV29-1
D gene: NA
J gene: TRBJ2-7
CDR3 protein: SARRSLTSRLVCEQY

V gene: TRBV6-1
D gene: TRBD2
J gene: TRBJ2-7
CDR3 protein: ASRTSGTGEQY

V gene: TRBV12-3/TRBV12-4
D gene: NA
J gene: TRBJ1-2
CDR3 protein: ASSFSLKGVGGYT

V gene: TRBV20-1
D gene: TRBD1
J gene: TRBJ1-5
CDR3 protein: SAPDRARNQPQH

V gene: TRBV5-1
D gene: TRBD2
J gene: TRBJ2-7
CDR3 protein: ASSLVTSGPYEQY

V gene: TRBV12-3/TRBV12-4
D gene: NA
J gene: TRBJ2-7
CDR3 protein: ASSLNPHEQY

V gene: TRBV9
D gene: NA
J gene: TRBJ2-3
CDR3 protein: ASSVERPGMIRADTQY

V gene: TRBV13
D gene: TRBD1
J gene: TRBJ1-2
CDR3 protein: ASSLAENTGQGRDGYT

V gene: TRBV4-2
D gene: TRBD2
J gene: TRBJ2-1
CDR3 protein: ASSHRSGRINNEQF

V gene: TRBV9
D gene: NA
J gene: TRBJ1-4
CDR3 protein: ASSAGRSNEKLF

V gene: TRBV12-3/TRBV12-4
D gene: TRBD1
J gene: TRBJ2-1
CDR3 protein: ASKEGQVNHNEQF

V gene: TRBV25-1
D gene: TRBD2
J gene: TRBJ2-7
CDR3 protein: ASREGTSGPYEQY

V gene: TRBV20-1
D gene: NA
J gene: TRBJ1-2
CDR3 protein: SARVLRASTRGYT

V gene: TRBV20-1
D gene: NA
J gene: TRBJ1-6
CDR3 protein: SAREDLSSYNSPLH

V gene: TRBV4-1
D gene: NA
J gene: TRBJ2-1
CDR3 protein: ASSQDAGRGYNEQF

V gene: TRBV6-2/TRBV6-3
D gene: TRBD2
J gene: TRBJ2-2
CDR3 protein: ASSYGLAGVTGELF

V gene: TRBV11-2
D gene: TRBD1
J gene: TRBJ2-7
CDR3 protein: ASSLAESNRGVLYEQY

V gene: TRBV5-6
D gene: NA
J gene: TRBJ2-4
CDR3 protein: ASSLGAKGAKNIQY

V gene: TRBV20-1
D gene: NA
J gene: TRBJ2-3
CDR3 protein: SAPTRKGSTDTQY

V gene: TRBV6-1
D gene: TRBD1
J gene: TRBJ2-7
CDR3 protein: ASRRGQGPHEQY

V gene: TRBV3-1
D gene: NA
J gene: TRBJ2-2
CDR3 protein: ASSQSGELF

V gene: TRBV29-1
D gene: NA
J gene: TRBJ1-1
CDR3 protein: SVEVRENTEAF

V gene: TRBV6-5
D gene: TRBD2
J gene: TRBJ2-2
CDR3 protein: ASSSALAGDTGELF

V gene: TRBV5-1
D gene: NA
J gene: TRBJ2-1
CDR3 protein: ASSLEGVSYNEQF

V gene: TRBV28
D gene: NA
J gene: TRBJ2-1
CDR3 protein: ASSLTFVGNEQF

V gene: TRBV7-8
D gene: NA
J gene: TRBJ2-7
CDR3 protein: ASSLAQGTSYEQY

V gene: TRBV27
D gene: NA
J gene: TRBJ1-2
CDR3 protein: ASSLTQGPYGYT

V gene: TRBV6-1
D gene: TRBD1
J gene: TRBJ2-7
CDR3 protein: ARSEDRERSYEQY

V gene: TRBV20-1
D gene: TRBD2
J gene: TRBJ2-3
CDR3 protein: SARVAGESDTQY

V gene: TRBV20-1
D gene: TRBD2
J gene: TRBJ2-7
CDR3 protein: SAIQGAGATNYEQY

V gene: TRBV24-1
D gene: NA
J gene: TRBJ2-6
CDR3 protein: ATSASGANVLT

V gene: TRBV30
D gene: NA
J gene: TRBJ1-3
CDR3 protein: AWTYSGNTIY

V gene: TRBV29-1
D gene: NA
J gene: TRBJ2-5
CDR3 protein: SVPETQY